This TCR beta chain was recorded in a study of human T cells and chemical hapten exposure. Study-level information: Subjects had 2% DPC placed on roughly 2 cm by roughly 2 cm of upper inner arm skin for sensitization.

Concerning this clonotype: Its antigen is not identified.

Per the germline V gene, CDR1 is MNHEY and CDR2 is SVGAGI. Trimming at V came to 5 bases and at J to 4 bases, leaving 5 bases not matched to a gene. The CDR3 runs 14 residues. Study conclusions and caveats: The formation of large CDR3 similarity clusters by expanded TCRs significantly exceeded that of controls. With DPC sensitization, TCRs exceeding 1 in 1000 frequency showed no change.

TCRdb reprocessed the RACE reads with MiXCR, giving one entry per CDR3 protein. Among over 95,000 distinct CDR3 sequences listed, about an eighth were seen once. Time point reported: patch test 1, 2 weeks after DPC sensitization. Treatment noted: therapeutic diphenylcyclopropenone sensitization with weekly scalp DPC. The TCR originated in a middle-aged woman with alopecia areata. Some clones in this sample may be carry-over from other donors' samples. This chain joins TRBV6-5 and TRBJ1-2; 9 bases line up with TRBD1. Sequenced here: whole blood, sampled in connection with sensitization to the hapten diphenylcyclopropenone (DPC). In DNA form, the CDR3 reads TGTGCCAGCAGTACACAGGGGGCGACCTATGGCTACACCTTC. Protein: CASSTQGATYGYTF.